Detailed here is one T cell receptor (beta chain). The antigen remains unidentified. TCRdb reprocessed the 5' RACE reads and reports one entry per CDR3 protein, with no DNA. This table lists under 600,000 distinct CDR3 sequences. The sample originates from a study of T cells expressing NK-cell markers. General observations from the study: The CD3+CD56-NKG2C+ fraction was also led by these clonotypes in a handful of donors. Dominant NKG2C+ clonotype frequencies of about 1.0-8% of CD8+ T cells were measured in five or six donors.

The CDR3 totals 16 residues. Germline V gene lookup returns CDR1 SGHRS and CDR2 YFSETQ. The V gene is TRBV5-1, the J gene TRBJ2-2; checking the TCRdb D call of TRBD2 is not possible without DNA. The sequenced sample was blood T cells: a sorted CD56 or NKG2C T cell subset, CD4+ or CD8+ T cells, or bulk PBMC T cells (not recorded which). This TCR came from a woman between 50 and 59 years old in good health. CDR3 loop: CASSLAPSGTVGELFF.